These 29 T cell receptor beta chains originate from one sample sequenced in a study of T cell clonality in common variable immunodeficiency. Method: immunoSEQ multiplex PCR; TCRdb's copy keeps in-frame clones and lacks some. The sample has about 40,000 clones, none seen only once. Sequenced material: peripheral blood mononuclear cells. The receptors come from a person aged 18 to 70 in good health.

This clone was seen repeatedly, ten times or more. The read terminates 3 residues ahead of where the CDR3 ends, so the germline J gene completes it. The genes are TRBV7-3 and TRBJ1-1; D is perhaps TRBD1 (6 bases). Germline assignment: CDR1 SGHTA and CDR2 FQGTGA. Between the trimmed V and J ends, which lost 4 bases and 7 bases, there was a span of 13 bases. The CDR3 is made up of 13 amino acids. CDR3 sequence reads: CASSSRGPREAFF. The CDR3 bases that were read are TGTGCCAGCAGCTCCAGGGGCCCCCGTGAA.

This clone was recorded at least ten times. From the germline J gene comes the end of the CDR3, since the read stops 3 residues before it. The rearrangement joins TRBV7-3 to TRBJ2-7; 9 positions match TRBD1. V was clipped by 3 bases and J by 4 bases; unmatched bases: 1. Germline values: CDR1 SGHTA, CDR2 FQGTGA. The CDR3 length is 13 residues. Here the CDR3 reads CASSLDRGYEQYF. The covered CDR3 bases are TGTGCCAGCAGCTTGGACAGGGGATACGAG.

This clone occurred many times. Read sequence stops 3 residues before the CDR3 end, and the germline J gene provides the missing end. J is TRBJ2-3 and V is TRBV6-4, with TRBD1 matching 10 bases. Trimming at V came to 2 bases and at J to 1 base, leaving 0 bases not matched to a gene. The CDR3 length is 15 residues. The V gene's germline CDR1 is MRHNA and CDR2 SNTAGT. This CDR3 reads CASSDGTGGTDTQYF. The sequenced part of the CDR3 DNA is TGTGCCAGCAGTGACGGGACAGGGGGCACAGATACG.

In its sample, this clone was seen a few times. CDR3 in amino acids: CASSLHRDYGNTIYF. Incomplete CDR3 DNA: TGTGCCAGCAGCTTACACAGGGATTATGGAAACACC. This chain joins TRBV7-8 and TRBJ1-3; D is perhaps TRBD1 (6 bases). The read halts 3 residues ahead of the CDR3 end, with the missing end drawn from the germline J gene. Germline CDR1 is SGHVS and CDR2 is FQNEAQ. V gave up 2 bases and J gave up 3 bases, with 11 bases separating them. CDR3 length: 15 residues.

This clone was counted many times. The sequenced fragment ends 3 residues before the CDR3 boundary, so the rest is inferred from the germline J gene. J is TRBJ1-5 and V is TRBV2, with 7 bases lining up with TRBD1. The CDR3 runs to 15 residues. Trimming removed 3 bases from V and 3 bases from J; junction bases left unmatched: 5. Germline values: CDR1 SNHLY, CDR2 FYNNEI. CDR3 in amino acids: CASSEGRGDNQPQHF. CDR3 bases read: TGTGCCAGCAGTGAGGGCAGGGGGGACAATCAGCCC.

This clone was detected ten times or more. Read data end 3 residues before the CDR3 end; the end is taken from the germline J gene. The rearrangement uses TRBV19 and TRBJ2-7, with D tentatively TRBD2 (6 bases). Germline CDR1 LNHDA, CDR2 SQIVND (reference sequence). The CDR3 extends over 14 amino acids. The V end was cut by 3 bases, the J end by 1 base, with 10 bases between. The CDR3 bases that were read are TGTGCCAGTAGTATGAGGGGAGGATCCTACGAG. It yields the protein CASSMRGGSYE. The entire CDR3 protein reads CASSMRGGSYEQYF.

This clone came up many times. The sequenced fragment ends 3 residues before the CDR3 boundary, so the rest is inferred from the germline J gene. The V call is TRBV20-1, the J call TRBJ2-2; no definite D call. This CDR3 contains 13 residues. Looked up from germline, CDR1 is DFQATT and CDR2 is SNEGSKA (reference sequence). Trimming took 3 bases from V and 4 from J, leaving 9 bases between them. CDR3: CSARNRFTGELFF. The sequenced part of the CDR3 DNA is TGCAGTGCTAGGAACCGGTTCACCGGGGAG.

This clone was detected many times. The observed sequence ends 3 residues before the CDR3 terminus, with the missing tail filled in from the germline J gene. The chain uses TRBV14 and TRBJ1-3; the D gene is possibly TRBD1 (6 bases). Germline loops: CDR1 SGHDN, CDR2 FVKESK. The CDR3 length is 15 residues. Trimming took off 4 bases at V and 1 base at J, with 11 bases between the two ends. This CDR3 reads CASSRGRGSGNTIYF. The DNA read from the CDR3 is TGTGCCAGCAGCCGGGGCAGGGGTTCTGGAAACACC.

This clone was counted at least ten times. The read ends 3 residues early relative to the CDR3; the germline J gene fills the gap. The V and J genes are TRBV7-6 and TRBJ1-1; unclear D gene. Looked up from germline, CDR1 is SGHVS and CDR2 is FNYEAQ. V dropped 1 base and J dropped 3 bases, with 9 bases sitting between them. The CDR3 sequence is 14 residues long. Partial CDR3 DNA: TGTGCCAGCAGCTTAGGCCCAGGAGACACTGAA. It encodes CASSLGPGDTE. The full CDR3 reads CASSLGPGDTEAFF.

Ten or more counts support this clone. The read ends 3 residues before the CDR3 terminus; that terminus is restored from the germline J gene. The chain employs TRBV5-1 and TRBJ1-2; D remains unclear. V dropped 1 base and J dropped 2 bases, with 9 bases sitting between them. There are 14 residues in the CDR3. Looked up from germline, CDR1 is SGHRS and CDR2 is YFSETQ. The covered CDR3 bases are TGCGCCAGCAGCTTGTACAGCTTCAACTATGGC. Protein sequence: CASSLYSFNYG. The complete CDR3 sequence is CASSLYSFNYGYTF.

This clone was detected ten times or more. From the germline J gene comes the end of the CDR3, since the read stops 3 residues before it. This chain links TRBV30 with TRBJ2-1; no clear D. CDR1 and CDR2 (germline): GTSNPN, SVGIG (reference sequence). The CDR3 is 12 amino acids. V was trimmed by 0 bases and J by 7 bases, leaving 7 bases between them. The part of the CDR3 DNA that was read is TGTGCCTGGAGTGTACCCACAAATGAG. As protein: CAWSVPTNE. The whole CDR3 region reads CAWSVPTNEQFF.

Regarding this clone: Read data end 3 residues before the CDR3 end; the end is taken from the germline J gene. The rearrangement joins TRBV5-1 to TRBJ1-2; D is ambiguous. Germline V gene data show CDR1 as SGHRS and CDR2 as YFSETQ. V lost 5 bases, J lost 0 bases, and 20 bases lay in between. The CDR3 length is 17 residues. The CDR3 region is CASRPRLASQANYGYTF. Incomplete CDR3 DNA: TGCGCCAGCAGACCCCGGTTAGCCTCCCAAGCTAACTATGGC.

This clone was recorded many times. The CDR3 end is not reached by the read, which stops 3 residues before it; the germline J gene fills it in. The chain combines TRBV4-2 with TRBJ1-5, with 8 bases identical to TRBD1. Per the germline V gene, CDR1 is LGHNA and CDR2 is YNFKEQ. The CDR3 is 15 amino acids. The junction had 8 bases not matched to a gene; V was cut back by 4 bases and J by 6 bases. CDR3 protein: CASSPSRTGIQPQHF. Incomplete CDR3 DNA: TGTGCCAGCAGCCCCTCCCGGACAGGGATTCAGCCC.

This clone was observed many times. The read halts 3 residues ahead of the CDR3 end, with the missing end drawn from the germline J gene. V usage is TRBV19 and J usage is TRBJ2-1; possible D gene TRBD1, 7 bases. With 5 bases removed from V and 0 bases from J, the gap between germline ends came to 14 bases. This CDR3 region has 16 residues. The germline gives CDR1 LNHDA, CDR2 SQIVND (reference sequence). Incomplete CDR3 DNA: TGTGCCAGTAGTGAATCAGGGGGGAGCTCCTACAATGAG. Translated: CASSESGGSSYNE. The entire CDR3 protein reads CASSESGGSSYNEQFF.

This clone came up many times. The CDR3 extends 3 residues past the end of the read, so its final part is completed from the germline J gene. This chain joins TRBV5-6 and TRBJ1-1; 8 bases agree with TRBD1. Looked up from germline, CDR1 is SGHDT and CDR2 is YYEEEE. CDR3 length: 13 amino acids. Incomplete CDR3 DNA: TGTGCCAGCAGCCTGACAGGGGTTGAACAA. This translates into CASSLTGVEQ. The full CDR3 sequence reads CASSLTGVEQAFF. Supplemented by reference TRBV5-6 and TRBJ1-1, the full variable domain reads DAGVTQSPTHLIKTRGQQVTLRCSPKSGHDTVSWYQQALGQGPQFIFQYYEEEERQRGNFPDRFSGHQFPNYSSELNVNALLLGDSALYLCASSLTGVEQAFFGQGTRLTVV.

There are many counts of this clone. Read data end 3 residues before the CDR3 end; the end is taken from the germline J gene. V gene TRBV12-3 or TRBV12-4 combines with J gene TRBJ2-2; 8 bases are a match to TRBD1. J gave up 2 bases and V 6 bases, and 8 bases lay outside the gene matches. This CDR3 is built from 16 residues. Partial CDR3 DNA: TGTGCCAGCAGCGGGACAGGAATTCCAAACACCGGGGAG. Its translation is CASSGTGIPNTGE. The full CDR3 reads CASSGTGIPNTGELFF.

This clone was picked up many times. The read gets to within 3 residues of the CDR3 end, and the germline J gene fills in the rest. V is TRBV7-3 and J is TRBJ1-1; 7 positions match TRBD1. Per the germline V gene, CDR1 is SGHTA and CDR2 is FQGTGA. The CDR3 extends over 13 amino acids. CDR3 DNA (partial): TGTGCCAGCAGCAAAAACAGGGGTGGGGAA. Its translation is CASSKNRGGE. In full, the CDR3 is CASSKNRGGEAFF.

This clone was counted ten times or more. Coverage ceases 3 residues before the CDR3 finishes, and the germline J gene fills in the end. V is TRBV18 and J is TRBJ1-1; 8 bases line up with TRBD1. The germline CDR1 and CDR2 sequences are KGHSH and LQKENI. J was trimmed by 4 bases and V by 3 bases; bases with no gene match: 4. This CDR3 region has 14 residues. CDR3 residues: CASSPDREVTEAFF. CDR3 DNA (partial): TGTGCCAGCTCACCGGACAGGGAAGTCACTGAA.

This clone was counted at least ten times. The read gets to within 3 residues of the CDR3 end, and the germline J gene fills in the rest. The chain recombines TRBV20-1 with TRBJ1-1; TRBD1 matches at 7 bases. The germline V gene encodes CDR1 DFQATT and CDR2 SNEGSKA (reference sequence). Germline trimming cut 2 bases from V and 6 bases from J; bases unmatched to any gene: 6. The CDR3 extends over 13 amino acids. CDR3 DNA, as far as it was read: TGCAGTGCTAGACTACAGGGGAGGGCTGAA. This gives the protein CSARLQGRAE. The CDR3 as a whole reads CSARLQGRAEAFF.

This clone was counted ten times or more. The CDR3 is cut off 3 residues early in the read; its end comes from the germline J gene. V gene TRBV20-1 combines with J gene TRBJ1-1; TRBD1 agrees at 8 bases. Trimming at V came to 6 bases and at J to 0 bases, leaving 6 bases not matched to a gene. The CDR3 is 14 amino acids. In germline, CDR1 is DFQATT, CDR2 SNEGSKA (reference sequence). The CDR3 loop is CSANDRGVNTEAFF. The CDR3 DNA, read in part, is TGCAGTGCCAATGACAGGGGTGTGAACACTGAA.

This clone was seen many times. The read terminates 3 residues ahead of where the CDR3 ends, so the germline J gene completes it. The J gene is TRBJ2-1, the V gene TRBV12-3 or TRBV12-4; 14 bases agree with TRBD2. Losses at the gene ends were 6 bases for V and 8 bases for J; bases not matched to a gene: 9. This CDR3 is 16 amino acids long. CDR3 DNA (partial): TGTGCCAGCAGCCAGCAGGGGACTAGCGGGAGTTATGAG. Protein product: CASSQQGTSGSYE. The CDR3, in full, reads CASSQQGTSGSYEQFF.

This clone was found many times. The read ends 3 residues early relative to the CDR3; the germline J gene fills the gap. The J gene is TRBJ1-1, the V gene TRBV20-1; 7 bases are shared with TRBD1. Germline V gene lookup returns CDR1 DFQATT and CDR2 SNEGSKA (reference sequence). The V gene end was trimmed by 7 bases and the J gene end by 1 base; junction bases not matched to a gene: 18. This CDR3 is 17 amino acids long. The CDR3 reads CSVKGRTRGRGNTEAFF. CDR3 DNA, as far as it was read: TGCAGTGTTAAGGGCCGAACGAGGGGGCGCGGGAACACTGAA.

This clone was picked up many times. Read data end 3 residues before the CDR3 end; the end is taken from the germline J gene. V and J are TRBV4-1 and TRBJ2-7, with D perhaps matching TRBD2 (6 bases). The germline gives CDR1 MGHRA, CDR2 YSYEKL. Trimming pared 0 bases from V and 2 bases from J, leaving 8 bases between. The CDR3 is 14 amino acids. The CDR3: CASSQDSGAYEQYF. The sequenced CDR3 bases are TGCGCCAGCAGCCAAGATTCGGGGGCCTACGAG.

This clone occurred many times. The CDR3 extends 3 residues past the end of the read, so its final part is completed from the germline J gene. The rearrangement joins TRBV2 to TRBJ2-7; D uncertain. This CDR3 has 11 residues. V lost 6 bases and J 1 base, leaving 4 bases between the germline ends. In germline, CDR1 is SNHLY, CDR2 FYNNEI. CDR3 loop: CASSYSYEQYF. The part of the CDR3 DNA that was read is TGTGCCAGCAGCTATTCCTACGAG.

Notes on this clone: The read gets to within 3 residues of the CDR3 end, and the germline J gene fills in the rest. The V gene is TRBV11-1, the J gene TRBJ2-3; D call uncertain. The ends were cut back, 2 bases at V and 0 bases at J, with 6 bases in the middle. The CDR3 runs to 14 residues. The V gene's germline CDR1 is SGHAT and CDR2 FQDESV (reference sequence). The sequenced CDR3 bases are TGTGCCAGCAGCTTATCCTTTAGCACAGATACG. The encoded protein is CASSLSFSTDT. The whole CDR3 protein reads CASSLSFSTDTQYF.

Ten or more counts support this clone. The CDR3 end falls 3 residues outside the read, so it is completed with the germline J gene. This chain connects TRBV18 to TRBJ2-2, with D possibly TRBD2 on 6 matching bases. The germline V gene has CDR1 KGHSH and CDR2 LQKENI. Trimming stripped 4 bases from V and 6 bases from J, with 18 bases between. There are 16 residues in the CDR3. CDR3 in amino acids: CASSLIAASGAGELFF. The sequenced part of the CDR3 DNA is TGTGCCAGCTCACTTATAGCGGCCTCGGGAGCCGGGGAG.

This clone was observed at least ten times. The CDR3 end is not reached by the read, which stops 3 residues before it; the germline J gene fills it in. This chain links TRBV20-1 with TRBJ2-1; 10 nucleotides align to TRBD2. V lost 0 bases, J lost 8 bases, and 4 bases stayed unmatched. Germline CDR1 DFQATT, CDR2 SNEGSKA (reference sequence). This CDR3 has 14 residues. The CDR3 bases that were read are TGCAGTGCTAGAGATCAAGCGGGAGGGTATGAG. Residues: CSARDQAGGYE. The CDR3 reads in full as CSARDQAGGYEQFF.

In its sample, this clone was seen many times. The read ends 3 residues before the CDR3 terminus; that terminus is restored from the germline J gene. V is TRBV6-7 and J is TRBJ1-5, with 7 bases that match TRBD1. TRBV6-7 is designated an ORF whose function remains uncertain. The CDR3 covers 16 residues. J lost 7 bases, V lost 2 bases, and 11 bases had no gene match. The CDR3 loop reads CASSYTDQGGGQPQHF. The DNA read from the CDR3 is TGTGCCAGCAGTTACACCGACCAGGGGGGAGGGCAGCCC.

In its sample, this clone was seen many times. The part of the CDR3 DNA that was read is TGCAGTGCCCCCTCAGGTGGGGGGAAGCAGCCC. Translated: CSAPSGGGKQP. The whole CDR3 sequence reads CSAPSGGGKQPQHF. The V call is TRBV20-1, the J call TRBJ1-5, with D maybe TRBD1 (5 bases). The read gets to within 3 residues of the CDR3 end, and the germline J gene fills in the rest. Trimming removed 6 bases from V and 7 bases from J, with 19 bases in between. The CDR3 runs 14 residues. Germline lookup yields CDR1 DFQATT and CDR2 SNEGSKA (reference sequence).